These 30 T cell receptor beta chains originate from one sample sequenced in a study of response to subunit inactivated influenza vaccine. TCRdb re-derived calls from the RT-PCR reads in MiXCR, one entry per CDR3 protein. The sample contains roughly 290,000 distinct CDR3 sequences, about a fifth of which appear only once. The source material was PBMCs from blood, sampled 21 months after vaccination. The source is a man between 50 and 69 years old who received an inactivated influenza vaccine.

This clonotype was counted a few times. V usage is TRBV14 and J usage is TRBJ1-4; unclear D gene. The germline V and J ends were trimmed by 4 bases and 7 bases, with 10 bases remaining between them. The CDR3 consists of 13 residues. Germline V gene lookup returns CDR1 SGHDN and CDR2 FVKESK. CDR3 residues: CASSPTAAEKLFF. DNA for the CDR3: TGTGCCAGCAGCCCGACGGCCGCTGAAAAACTGTTTTTT. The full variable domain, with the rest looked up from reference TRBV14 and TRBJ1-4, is EAGVTQFPSHSVIEKGQTVTLRCDPISGHDNLYWYRRVMGKEIKFLLHFVKESKQDESGMPNNRFLAERTGGTYSTLKVQPAELEDSGVYFCASSPTAAEKLFFGSGTQLSVL.

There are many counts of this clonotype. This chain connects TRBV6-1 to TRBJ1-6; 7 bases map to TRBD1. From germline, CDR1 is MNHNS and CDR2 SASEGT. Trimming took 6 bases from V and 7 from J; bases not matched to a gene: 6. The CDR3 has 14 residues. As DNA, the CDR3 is TGTGCCAGCAGCCTAGGACAGGCGAATTCACCCCTCCACTTT. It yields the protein CASSLGQANSPLHF.

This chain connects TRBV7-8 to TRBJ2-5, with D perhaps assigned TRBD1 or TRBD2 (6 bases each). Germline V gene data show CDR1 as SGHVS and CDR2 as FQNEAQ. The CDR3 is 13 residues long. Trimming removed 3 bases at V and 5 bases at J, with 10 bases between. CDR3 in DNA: TGTGCCAGCAGCTTCGGGGGCATCGAGACCCAGTACTTC. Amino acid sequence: CASSFGGIETQYF.

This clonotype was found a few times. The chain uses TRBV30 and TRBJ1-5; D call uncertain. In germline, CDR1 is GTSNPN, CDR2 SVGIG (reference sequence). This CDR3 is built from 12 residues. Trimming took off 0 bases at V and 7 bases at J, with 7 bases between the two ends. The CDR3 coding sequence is TGTGCCTGGAGTGTGGGAGGGCAGCCCCAGCATTTT. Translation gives CAWSVGGQPQHF.

This chain's CDR3 is CASSTRTGGTYNEQFF. In DNA form, the CDR3 reads TGTGCCAGCAGCACCCGGACAGGGGGCACCTACAATGAGCAGTTCTTC. V usage is TRBV7-9 and J usage is TRBJ2-1, with 11 nucleotides matching TRBD1. Germline trimming cut 5 bases from V and 2 bases from J; bases unmatched to any gene: 5. CDR3 size: 16 residues. Germline lookup yields CDR1 SEHNR and CDR2 FQNEAQ (reference sequence).

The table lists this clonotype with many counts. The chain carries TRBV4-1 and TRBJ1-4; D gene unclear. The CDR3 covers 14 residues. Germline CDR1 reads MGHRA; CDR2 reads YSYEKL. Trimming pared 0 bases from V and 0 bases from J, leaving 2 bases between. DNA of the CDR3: TGCGCCAGCAGCCAAGAATCAACTAATGAAAAACTGTTTTTT. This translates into CASSQESTNEKLFF.

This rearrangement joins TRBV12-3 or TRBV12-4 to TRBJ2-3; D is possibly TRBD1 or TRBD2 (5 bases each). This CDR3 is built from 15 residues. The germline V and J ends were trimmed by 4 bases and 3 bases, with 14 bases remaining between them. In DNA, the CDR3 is TGTGCCAGCAGTTCTCGGGGCCCTCGGACAGATACGCAGTATTTT. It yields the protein CASSSRGPRTDTQYF.

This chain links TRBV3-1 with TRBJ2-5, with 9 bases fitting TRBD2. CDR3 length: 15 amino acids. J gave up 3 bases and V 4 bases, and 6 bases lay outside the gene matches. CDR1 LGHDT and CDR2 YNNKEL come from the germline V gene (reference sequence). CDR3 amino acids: CASSPTSGYKETQYF. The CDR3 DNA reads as TGTGCCAGCAGCCCAACTAGCGGGTATAAAGAGACCCAGTACTTC.

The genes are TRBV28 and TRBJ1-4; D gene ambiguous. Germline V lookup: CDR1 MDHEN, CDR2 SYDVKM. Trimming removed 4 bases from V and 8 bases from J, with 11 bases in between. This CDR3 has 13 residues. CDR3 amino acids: CASSWGEGEKLFF. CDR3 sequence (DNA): TGTGCCAGCAGTTGGGGAGAAGGCGAAAAACTGTTTTTT.

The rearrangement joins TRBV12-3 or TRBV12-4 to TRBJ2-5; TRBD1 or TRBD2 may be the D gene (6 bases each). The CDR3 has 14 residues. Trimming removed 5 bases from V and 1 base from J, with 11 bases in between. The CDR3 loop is CASSQPGAQETQYF. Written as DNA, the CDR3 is TGTGCCAGCAGTCAGCCGGGGGCCCAAGAGACCCAGTACTTC.

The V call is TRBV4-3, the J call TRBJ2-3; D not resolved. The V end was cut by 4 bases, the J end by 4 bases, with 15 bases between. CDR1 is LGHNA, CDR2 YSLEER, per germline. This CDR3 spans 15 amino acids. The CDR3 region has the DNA TGCGCCAGCAGCCCCCTAGGACCCACGGCAGATACGCAGTATTTT. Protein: CASSPLGPTADTQYF.

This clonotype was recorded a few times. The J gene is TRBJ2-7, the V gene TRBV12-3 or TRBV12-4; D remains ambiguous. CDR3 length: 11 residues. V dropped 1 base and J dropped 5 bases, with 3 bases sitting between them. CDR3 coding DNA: TGTGCCAGCAGTTTAGGGCACGAGCAGTACTTC. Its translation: CASSLGHEQYF.

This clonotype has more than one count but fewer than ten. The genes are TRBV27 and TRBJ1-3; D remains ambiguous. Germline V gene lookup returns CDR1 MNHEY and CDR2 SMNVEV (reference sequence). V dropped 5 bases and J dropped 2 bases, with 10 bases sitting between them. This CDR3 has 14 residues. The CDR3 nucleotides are TGTGCCAGCAGTGAGGCAGGTCCTGGAAACACCATATATTTT. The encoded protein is CASSEAGPGNTIYF.

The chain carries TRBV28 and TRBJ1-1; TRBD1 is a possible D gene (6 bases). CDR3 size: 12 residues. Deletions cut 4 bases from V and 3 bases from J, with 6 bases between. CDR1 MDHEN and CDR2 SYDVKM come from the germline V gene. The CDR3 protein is CASSSGDTEAFF. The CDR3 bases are TGTGCCAGCAGTTCAGGGGACACTGAAGCTTTCTTT. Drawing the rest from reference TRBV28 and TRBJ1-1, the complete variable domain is DVKVTQSSRYLVKRTGEKVFLECVQDMDHENMFWYRQDPGLGLRLIYFSYDVKMKEKGDIPEGYSVSREKKERFSLILESASTNQTSMYLCASSSGDTEAFFGQGTRLTVV.

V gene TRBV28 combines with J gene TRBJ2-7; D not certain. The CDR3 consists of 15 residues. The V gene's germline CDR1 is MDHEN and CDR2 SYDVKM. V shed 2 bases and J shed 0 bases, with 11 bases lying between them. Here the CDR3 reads CASSLPPGSSYEQYF. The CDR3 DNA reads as TGTGCCAGCAGTTTACCCCCCGGCTCCTCCTACGAGCAGTACTTC.

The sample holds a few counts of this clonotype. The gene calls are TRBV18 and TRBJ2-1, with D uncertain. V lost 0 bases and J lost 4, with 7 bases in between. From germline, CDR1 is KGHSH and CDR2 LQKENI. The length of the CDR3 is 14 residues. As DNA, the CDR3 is TGTGCCAGCTCACCACCTAATTCTTACAATGAGCAGTTCTTC. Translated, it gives CASSPPNSYNEQFF. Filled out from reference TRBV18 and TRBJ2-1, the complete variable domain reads NAGVMQNPRHLVRRRGQEARLRCSPMKGHSHVYWYRQLPEEGLKFMVYLQKENIIDESGMPKERFSAEFPKEGPSILRIQQVVRGDSAAYFCASSPPNSYNEQFFGPGTRLTVL.

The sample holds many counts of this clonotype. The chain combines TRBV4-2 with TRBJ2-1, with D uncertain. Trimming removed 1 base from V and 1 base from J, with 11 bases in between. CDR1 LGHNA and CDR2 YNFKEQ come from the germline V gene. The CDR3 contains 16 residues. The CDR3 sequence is CASSQVPFGSYNEQFF. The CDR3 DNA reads TGTGCCAGCAGCCAAGTCCCTTTTGGATCCTACAATGAGCAGTTCTTC.

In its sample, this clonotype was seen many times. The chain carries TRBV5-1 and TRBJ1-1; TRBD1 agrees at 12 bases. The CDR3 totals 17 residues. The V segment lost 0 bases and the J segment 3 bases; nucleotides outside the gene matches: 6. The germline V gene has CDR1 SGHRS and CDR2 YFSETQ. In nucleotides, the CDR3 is TGCGCCAGCAGCTTGGGCGGGACAGGGGGCCCCTACACTGAAGCTTTCTTT. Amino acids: CASSLGGTGGPYTEAFF.

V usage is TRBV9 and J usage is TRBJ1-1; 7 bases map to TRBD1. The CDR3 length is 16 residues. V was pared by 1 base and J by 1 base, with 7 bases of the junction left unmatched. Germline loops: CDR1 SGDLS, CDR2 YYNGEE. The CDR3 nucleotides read TGTGCCAGCAGCGTATCCACGGGACAGCCGAACACTGAAGCTTTCTTT. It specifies CASSVSTGQPNTEAFF. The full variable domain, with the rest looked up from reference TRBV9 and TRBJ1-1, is DSGVTQTPKHLITATGQRVTLRCSPRSGDLSVYWYQQSLDQGLQFLIQYYNGEERAKGNILERFSAQQFPDLHSELNLSSLELGDSALYFCASSVSTGQPNTEAFFGQGTRLTVV.

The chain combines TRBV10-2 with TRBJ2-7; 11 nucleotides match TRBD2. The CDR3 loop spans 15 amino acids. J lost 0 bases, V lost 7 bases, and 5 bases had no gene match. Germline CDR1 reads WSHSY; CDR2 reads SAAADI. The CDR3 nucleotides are TGCGCCAGCAATTTAGCGGGAGGGATCTCCTACGAGCAGTACTTC. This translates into CASNLAGGISYEQYF.

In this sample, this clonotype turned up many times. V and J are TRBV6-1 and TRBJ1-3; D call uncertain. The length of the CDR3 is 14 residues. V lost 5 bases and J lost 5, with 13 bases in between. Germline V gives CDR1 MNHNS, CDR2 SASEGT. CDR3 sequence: CASSLGQQRNTIYF. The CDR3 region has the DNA TGTGCCAGCAGTCTCGGCCAACAAAGAAACACCATATATTTT.

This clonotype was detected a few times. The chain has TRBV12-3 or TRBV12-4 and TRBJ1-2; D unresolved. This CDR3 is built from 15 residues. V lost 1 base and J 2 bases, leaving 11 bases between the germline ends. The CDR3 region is CASSLVGGGNYGYTF. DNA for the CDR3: TGTGCCAGCAGTTTAGTAGGAGGAGGCAACTATGGCTACACCTTC.

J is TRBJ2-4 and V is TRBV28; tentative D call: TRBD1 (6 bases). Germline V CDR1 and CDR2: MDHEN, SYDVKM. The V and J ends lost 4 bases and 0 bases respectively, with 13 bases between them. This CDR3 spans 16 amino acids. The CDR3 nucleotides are TGTGCCAGCAGTTGGGACATACGGCTAGCCAAAAACATTCAGTACTTC. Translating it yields CASSWDIRLAKNIQYF. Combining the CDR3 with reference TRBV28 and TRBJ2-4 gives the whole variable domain DVKVTQSSRYLVKRTGEKVFLECVQDMDHENMFWYRQDPGLGLRLIYFSYDVKMKEKGDIPEGYSVSREKKERFSLILESASTNQTSMYLCASSWDIRLAKNIQYFGAGTRLSVL.

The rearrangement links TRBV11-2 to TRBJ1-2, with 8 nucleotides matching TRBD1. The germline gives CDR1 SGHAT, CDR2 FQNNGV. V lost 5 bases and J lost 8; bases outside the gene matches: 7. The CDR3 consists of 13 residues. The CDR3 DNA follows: TGTGCCAGCAGCGTCCAGGGGGCCCGGGGCTACACCTTC. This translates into CASSVQGARGYTF.

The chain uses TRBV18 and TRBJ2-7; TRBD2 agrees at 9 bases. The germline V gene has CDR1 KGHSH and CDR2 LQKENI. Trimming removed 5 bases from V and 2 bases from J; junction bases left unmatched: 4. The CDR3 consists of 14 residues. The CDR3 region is CASSTSSGAYEQYF. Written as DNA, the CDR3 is TGTGCCAGCTCAACTTCTAGCGGGGCCTACGAGCAGTACTTC.

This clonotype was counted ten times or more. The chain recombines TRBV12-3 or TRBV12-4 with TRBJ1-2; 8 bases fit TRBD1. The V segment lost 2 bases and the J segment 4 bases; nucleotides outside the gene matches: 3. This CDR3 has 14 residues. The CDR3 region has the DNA TGTGCCAGCAGTTTAACTGGGACAGGCTATGGCTACACCTTC. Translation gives CASSLTGTGYGYTF.

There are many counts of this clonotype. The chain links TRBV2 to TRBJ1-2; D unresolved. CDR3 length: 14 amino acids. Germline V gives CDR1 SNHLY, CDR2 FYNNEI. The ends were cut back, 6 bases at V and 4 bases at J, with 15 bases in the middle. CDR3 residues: CASRVLTPGYGYTF. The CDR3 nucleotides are TGTGCCAGCAGAGTACTGACGCCGGGCTATGGCTACACCTTC.

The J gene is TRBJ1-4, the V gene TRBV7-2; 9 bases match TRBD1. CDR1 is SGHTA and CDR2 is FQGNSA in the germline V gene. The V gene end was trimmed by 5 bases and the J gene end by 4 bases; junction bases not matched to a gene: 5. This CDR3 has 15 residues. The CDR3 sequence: CASSIQGAVNEKLFF. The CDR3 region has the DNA TGTGCCAGCAGCATACAGGGGGCGGTTAATGAAAAACTGTTTTTT. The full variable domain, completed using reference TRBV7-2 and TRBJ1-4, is GAGVSQSPSNKVTEKGKDVELRCDPISGHTALYWYRQSLGQGLEFLIYFQGNSAPDKSGLPSDRFSAERTGGSVSTLTIQRTQQEDSAVYLCASSIQGAVNEKLFFGSGTQLSVL.

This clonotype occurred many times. CDR3 residues: CASSTRDKNTEAFF. CDR3 nucleotides: TGCGCCAGCAGCACCCGGGACAAGAACACTGAAGCTTTCTTT. This chain joins TRBV5-1 and TRBJ1-1; weak D call: TRBD1 (6 bases). The CDR3 extends over 14 amino acids. Trimming took 4 bases from V and 1 from J, leaving 11 bases between them. CDR1 is SGHRS and CDR2 is YFSETQ in the germline V gene.

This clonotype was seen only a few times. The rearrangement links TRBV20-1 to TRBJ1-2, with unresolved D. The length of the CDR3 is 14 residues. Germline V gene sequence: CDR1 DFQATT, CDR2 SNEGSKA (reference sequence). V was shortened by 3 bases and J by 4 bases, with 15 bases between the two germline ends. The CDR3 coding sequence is TGCAGTGCTAGTTCCTCATCTCTGGGCTATGGCTACACCTTC. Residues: CSASSSSLGYGYTF.